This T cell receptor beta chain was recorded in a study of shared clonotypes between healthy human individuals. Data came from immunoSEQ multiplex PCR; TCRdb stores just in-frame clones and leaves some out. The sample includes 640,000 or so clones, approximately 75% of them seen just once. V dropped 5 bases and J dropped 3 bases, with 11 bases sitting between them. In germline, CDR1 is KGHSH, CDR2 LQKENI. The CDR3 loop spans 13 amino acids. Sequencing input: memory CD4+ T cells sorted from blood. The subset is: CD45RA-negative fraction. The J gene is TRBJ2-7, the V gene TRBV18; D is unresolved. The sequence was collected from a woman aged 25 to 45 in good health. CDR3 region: CASSERRSYEQYF. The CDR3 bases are TGTGCCAGCTCAGAGCGACGGAGCTACGAGCAGTACTTC. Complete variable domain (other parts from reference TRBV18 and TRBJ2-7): NAGVMQNPRHLVRRRGQEARLRCSPMKGHSHVYWYRQLPEEGLKFMVYLQKENIIDESGMPKERFSAEFPKEGPSILRIQQVVRGDSAAYFCASSERRSYEQYFGPGTRLTVT.